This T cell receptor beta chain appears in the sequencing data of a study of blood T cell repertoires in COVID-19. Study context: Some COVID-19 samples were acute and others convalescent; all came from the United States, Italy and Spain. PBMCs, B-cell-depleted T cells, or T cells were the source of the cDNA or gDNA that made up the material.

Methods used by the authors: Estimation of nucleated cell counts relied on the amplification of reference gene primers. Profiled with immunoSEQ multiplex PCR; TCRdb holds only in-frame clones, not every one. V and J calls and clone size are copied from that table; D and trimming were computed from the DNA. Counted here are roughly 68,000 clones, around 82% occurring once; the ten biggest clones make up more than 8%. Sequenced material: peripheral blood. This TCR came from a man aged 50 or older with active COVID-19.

CDR3 sequence: CASSGRVLDAEAFF. CDR3 coding DNA: TGTGCCAGCAGCGGGAGGGTCCTTGACGCTGAAGCTTTCTTT. J is TRBJ1-1 and V is TRBV3-1 (or the pseudogene TRBV3-2); D gene uncertain. The CDR3 sequence is 14 residues long. Trimming stripped 5 bases from V and 6 bases from J, with 16 bases between. The germline gives CDR1 LGHDT, CDR2 YNNKEL (reference sequence).